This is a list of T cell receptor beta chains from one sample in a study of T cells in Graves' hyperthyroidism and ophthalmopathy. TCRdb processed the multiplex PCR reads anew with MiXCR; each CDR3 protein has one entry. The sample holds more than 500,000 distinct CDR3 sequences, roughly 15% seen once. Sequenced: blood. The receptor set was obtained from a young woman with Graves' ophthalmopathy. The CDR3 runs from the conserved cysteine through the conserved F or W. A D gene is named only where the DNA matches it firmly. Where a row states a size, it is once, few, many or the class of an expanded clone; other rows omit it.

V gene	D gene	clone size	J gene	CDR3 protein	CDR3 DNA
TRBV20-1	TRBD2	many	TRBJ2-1	CSAQPPGLAGEEWIEQFF	TGCAGTGCTCAACCTCCGGGGCTAGCGGGAGAGGAGTGGATTGAGCAGTTCTTC
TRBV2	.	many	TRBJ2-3	CASRPNTDTQYF	TGTGCCAGCAGGCCTAACACAGATACGCAGTATTTT
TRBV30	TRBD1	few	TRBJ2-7	CAWAMTGLNTYEQYF	TGTGCCTGGGCCATGACAGGGCTTAACACCTACGAGCAGTACTTC
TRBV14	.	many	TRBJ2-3	CASSQEDGTDTQYF	TGTGCCAGCAGCCAAGAGGACGGCACAGATACGCAGTATTTT
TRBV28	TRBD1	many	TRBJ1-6	CASSAPGTDYSPLHF	TGTGCCAGCAGTGCCCCCGGGACAGACTATTCACCCCTCCACTTT
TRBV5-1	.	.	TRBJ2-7	CASTPLAPTYEQYF	TGTGCCAGCACCCCCCTAGCGCCGACCTACGAGCAGTACTTC
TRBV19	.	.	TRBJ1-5	CASSISSVGSNQPQHF	TGTGCCAGTAGTATATCAAGTGTGGGGAGCAATCAGCCCCAGCATTTT
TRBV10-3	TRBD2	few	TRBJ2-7	CAISEELAGVAHEQYF	TGTGCCATCAGTGAGGAGCTAGCGGGAGTCGCCCACGAGCAGTACTTC
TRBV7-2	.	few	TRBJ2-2	CASSFERDTGELFF	TGTGCCAGCAGCTTCGAACGAGATACCGGGGAGCTGTTTTTT
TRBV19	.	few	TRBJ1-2	CASSIPSTYGYTF	TGTGCCAGTAGTATTCCGTCTACCTATGGCTACACCTTC
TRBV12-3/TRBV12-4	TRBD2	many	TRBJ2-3	CASSFRLAGVPDTQYF	TGTGCCAGCAGTTTCCGACTAGCGGGAGTCCCCGATACGCAGTATTTT
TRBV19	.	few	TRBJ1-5	CASRRMGSNQPQHF	TGTGCCAGTAGGAGAATGGGAAGCAATCAGCCCCAGCATTTT
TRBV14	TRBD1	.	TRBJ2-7	CASSPLLHRDREQYF	TGTGCCAGCAGCCCACTACTACACCGGGACAGAGAGCAGTACTTC
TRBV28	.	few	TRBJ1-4	CASRVKGEKLFF	TGTGCCAGCAGAGTAAAGGGGGAAAAACTGTTTTTT
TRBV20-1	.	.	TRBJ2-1	CSALIAQYNEQFF	TGCAGTGCTTTGATAGCGCAATACAATGAGCAGTTCTTC
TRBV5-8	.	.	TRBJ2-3	CASSSYGGPPGVQYF	TGTGCCAGCAGCTCGTACGGTGGACCCCCGGGGGTGCAGTATTTT
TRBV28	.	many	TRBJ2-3	CASSLKSQAYTDTQYF	TGTGCCAGCAGTTTGAAGTCGCAGGCCTACACAGATACGCAGTATTTT
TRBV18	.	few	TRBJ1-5	CASSAGPLYSNQPQHF	TGTGCCAGCTCTGCCGGACCGCTCTATAGCAATCAGCCCCAGCATTTT
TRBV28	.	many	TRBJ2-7	CASSSPTVPNYEQYF	TGTGCCAGCAGCTCGCCGACAGTTCCCAACTACGAGCAGTACTTC
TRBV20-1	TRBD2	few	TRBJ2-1	CSSPRTSGDNEQFF	TGCAGTTCCCCCAGGACTAGCGGAGATAATGAGCAGTTCTTC
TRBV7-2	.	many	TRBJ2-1	CASSLVGRMANEQFF	TGTGCCAGCAGCTTAGTAGGCAGGATGGCAAATGAGCAGTTCTTC
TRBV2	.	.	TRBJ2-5	CASSDPDSQETQYF	TGTGCCAGCAGTGACCCGGACAGTCAAGAGACCCAGTACTTC
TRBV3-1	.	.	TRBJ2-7	CASSLSRGGDKQYF	TGTGCCAGCAGCCTATCCAGGGGGGGGGACAAGCAGTACTTC
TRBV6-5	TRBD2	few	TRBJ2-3	CASILSDIGASGSNTDTQYF	TGTGCCAGCATTTTATCGGATATTGGGGCTAGCGGGAGCAACACAGATACGCAGTATTTT
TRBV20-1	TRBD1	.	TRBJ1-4	CSAQDRANEKLFF	TGCAGTGCTCAGGACAGGGCTAATGAAAAACTGTTTTTT
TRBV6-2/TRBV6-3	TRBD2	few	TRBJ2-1	CASSLVYGWGGEQFF	TGTGCCAGCAGCCTCGTTTATGGTTGGGGGGGTGAGCAGTTCTTC
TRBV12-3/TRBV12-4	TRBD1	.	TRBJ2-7	CASSLGQGMRSYEQYF	TGTGCCAGCAGTTTGGGACAGGGGATGAGGTCCTACGAGCAGTACTTC
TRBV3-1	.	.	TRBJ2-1	CASSQVGSVFEQFF	TGTGCCAGCAGCCAAGTCGGGAGCGTCTTTGAGCAGTTCTTC
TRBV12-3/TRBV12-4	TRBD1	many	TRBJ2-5	CASKDRTQETQYF	TGTGCCAGCAAGGACAGGACCCAAGAGACCCAGTACTTC
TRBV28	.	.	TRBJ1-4	CASNLGLRSEKLFF	TGTGCCAGCAATTTGGGACTCAGAAGCGAAAAACTGTTTTTT
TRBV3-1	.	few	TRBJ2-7	CASSPRYGKYSYEQYF	TGTGCCAGCAGTCCAAGATACGGAAAATACTCCTACGAGCAGTACTTC
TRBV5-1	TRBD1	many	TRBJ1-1	CASSLNLNRGGGEAFF	TGCGCCAGCAGCTTGAATTTGAACAGGGGAGGTGGTGAAGCTTTCTTT
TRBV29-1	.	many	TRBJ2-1	CSVVLAGGALNEQFF	TGCAGCGTTGTACTGGCAGGAGGTGCCTTGAATGAGCAGTTCTTC